This T cell receptor beta chain was captured in a study of blood T cell repertoires in COVID-19. The sample holds one count of this clone. Data came from immunoSEQ multiplex PCR; TCRdb stores just in-frame clones and leaves some out. The profile shows roughly 400,000 clones, more than 75% of them singletons. This sequence originates from a woman aged 55-69 years with COVID-19, enrolled during active disease. Sequencing was done on a sample of peripheral blood.

CDR3 nucleotides: TGTGCCAGCTCACCAACAGGGAGCACCGGGGAGCTGTTTTTT. This sequence encodes CASSPTGSTGELFF. The V gene is TRBV18, the J gene TRBJ2-2, with D perhaps TRBD1 (6 bases). Germline loops: CDR1 KGHSH, CDR2 LQKENI. The CDR3 runs 14 residues. The V end lost 2 bases, the J end lost 4 bases, and 8 bases lay between the germline ends.